This entry lists 11 T cell receptor beta chains sequenced from one sample in a study of shared clonotypes between healthy human individuals. The table came from immunoSEQ multiplex PCR; TCRdb's copy has only in-frame clones and leaves some out. Among approximately 640,000 clones listed, more than 70% were seen once. The sequencing sample was made of memory CD4+ T cells sorted from blood. Stated subset: CD45RA-negative fraction. These receptors were obtained from a woman aged 25 to 45 in good health.

This clone was seen only a few times. The chain couples TRBV5-1 to TRBJ2-5, with D possibly TRBD1 on 5 matching bases. This CDR3 comprises 13 residues. Germline V gene data show CDR1 as SGHRS and CDR2 as YFSETQ. Deletions cut 4 bases from V and 1 base from J, with 8 bases between. The CDR3 sequence: CASSQGPQETQYF. As DNA, the CDR3 is TGCGCCAGCAGCCAGGGTCCCCAAGAGACCCAGTACTTC.

This chain uses TRBV29-1 with TRBJ2-5; TRBD1 matches at 7 bases. The J call could be wrong; TRBJ2-7 is a better fit for the DNA end. The CDR3 contains 12 residues. Germline loops: CDR1 SQVTM, CDR2 ANQGSEA. The CDR3 reads CSVRDSGYEQYF. CDR3 sequence (DNA): TGCAGCGTTAGGGACAGCGGATACGAGCAGTACTTC.

The V call is TRBV5-1, the J call TRBJ1-2; unclear D gene. This CDR3 region has 14 residues. Germline assignment: CDR1 SGHRS and CDR2 YFSETQ. With 0 bases removed from V and 4 bases from J, the gap between germline ends came to 10 bases. DNA of the CDR3: TGCGCCAGCAGCTTGGAGATAGACCTCTATGGCTACACCTTC. Translation gives CASSLEIDLYGYTF.

V and J are TRBV28 and TRBJ1-2; no clear D gene. This CDR3 is built from 14 residues. Trimming stripped 5 bases from V and 8 bases from J, with 18 bases between. Germline assignment: CDR1 MDHEN and CDR2 SYDVKM. The CDR3 DNA sequence: TGTGCCAGCAGTCCGGCACTTCGGGTAGGCGGCTACACCTTC. Protein: CASSPALRVGGYTF.

The chain is built from TRBV6-1 and TRBJ2-1; D may be TRBD2 (7 bases). V lost 2 bases to trimming and J lost 9 bases, with 14 bases between them. The germline V gene has CDR1 MNHNS and CDR2 SASEGT. CDR3 length: 14 residues. CDR3 loop: CASSEWEGGGEQFF. CDR3 DNA: TGTGCCAGCAGTGAATGGGAGGGAGGGGGTGAGCAGTTCTTC.

The gene calls are TRBV18 and TRBJ2-1, with D tentatively TRBD1 (5 bases). CDR1 is KGHSH, CDR2 LQKENI, per germline. V was shortened by 3 bases and J by 9 bases, with 15 bases between the two germline ends. There are 14 residues in the CDR3. The CDR3 reads CASSPGLGDFEQFF. CDR3 bases: TGTGCCAGCTCACCGGGGCTTGGAGATTTTGAGCAGTTCTTC.

The chain uses TRBV19 and TRBJ1-5, with D hard to call. The CDR3 is 12 residues long. Trimming left V 5 bases short and J 0 bases short, with 2 bases between. In germline, CDR1 is LNHDA, CDR2 SQIVND (reference sequence). The CDR3 spells CASSVSNQPQHF. The CDR3 nucleotides are TGTGCCAGTAGTGTTAGCAATCAGCCCCAGCATTTT.

The chain uses TRBV5-1 and TRBJ2-3; 9 positions agree with TRBD2. CDR1 is SGHRS, CDR2 YFSETQ, per germline. The CDR3 is made up of 14 amino acids. Trimming at V came to 7 bases and at J to 6 bases, leaving 9 bases not matched to a gene. DNA for the CDR3: TGCGCCAGCGGAGAGCGGGGGGCAGGGGATACGCAGTATTTT. This codes for CASGERGAGDTQYF. The full variable domain, completed using reference TRBV5-1 and TRBJ2-3, is KAGVTQTPRYLIKTRGQQVTLSCSPISGHRSVSWYQQTPGQGLQFLFEYFSETQRNKGNFPGRFSGRQFSNSRSEMNVSTLELGDSALYLCASGERGAGDTQYFGPGTRLTVL.

This clone turned up a few times. Other nucleotide sequences from this sample produce the same CDR3. V gene TRBV30 combines with J gene TRBJ1-3, with 7 bases aligning to TRBD1. CDR1 and CDR2 (germline): GTSNPN, SVGIG (reference sequence). With 3 bases clipped from V and 2 bases from J, the junction kept 4 bases outside the gene matches. CDR3 size: 14 residues. The CDR3 DNA reads as TGTGCCTGGAGAAGGGGACAGACTGGAAACACCATATATTTT. Protein sequence: CAWRRGQTGNTIYF. Drawing the rest from reference TRBV30 and TRBJ1-3, the complete variable domain is SQTIHQWPATLVQPVGSPLSLECTVEGTSNPNLYWYRQAAGRGLQLLFYSVGIGQISSEVPQNLSASRPQDRQFILSSKKLLLSDSGFYLCAWRRGQTGNTIYFGEGSWLTVV.

This clone has a handful of counts. This rearrangement joins TRBV7-9 to TRBJ2-2; the D is unclear. Trimming pared 5 bases from V and 0 bases from J, leaving 13 bases between. Germline-derived CDR1 and CDR2 are SEHNR and FQNEAQ (reference sequence). The CDR3 loop spans 16 amino acids. The CDR3 spells CASSPRPVANTGELFF. CDR3 sequence (DNA): TGTGCCAGCAGCCCGCGGCCGGTAGCGAACACCGGGGAGCTGTTTTTT. The full variable domain, its missing parts supplied by reference TRBV7-9 and TRBJ2-2, is DTGVSQNPRHKITKRGQNVTFRCDPISEHNRLYWYRQTLGQGPEFLTYFQNEAQLEKSRLLSDRFSAERPKGSFSTLEIQRTEQGDSAMYLCASSPRPVANTGELFFGEGSRLTVL.

This clone was observed once. The chain uses TRBV5-1 and TRBJ2-1, with TRBD2 as a possible D gene (5 bases). The germline V gene encodes CDR1 SGHRS and CDR2 YFSETQ. There are 15 residues in the CDR3. Trimming removed 3 bases from V and 3 bases from J, with 13 bases in between. The CDR3 reads CASSSDSTGYNEQFF. The DNA of the CDR3 is TGCGCCAGCAGCTCGGACTCAACGGGCTACAATGAGCAGTTCTTC.